Listed here are 14 T cell receptor beta chains from one sample, sequenced in a study of shared clonotypes between healthy human individuals (dated by TCRdb to about 2020). The protocol used for the library was the immunoSEQ multiplex PCR assay. Not all clones reach the TCRdb copy of this immuneACCESS table, which keeps in-frame sequences only. Checked studies attribute under half of the gap to unresolved V genes and leave the rest unexplained. The sample table holds 2 million to 3 million clones, of which 80% to 95% were seen once. The ten largest make up 0.36% of the sample. The sequencing sample was made of naive CD4+ T cells from PBMCs. The cell subset or site label of this sample denotes: CD45RA+ positively selected. The receptors shown here come from a man aged 18 to 29 in good health. Some clones in this sample may be carry-over from other donors' samples.

The CDR3 is CASRPEHHEQYF. CDR3 sequence (DNA): TGTGCCAGCAGGCCAGAGCACCACGAGCAGTACTTC. The V and J genes are TRBV7-9 and TRBJ2-7; D uncertain. V was pared by 6 bases and J by 5 bases, with 11 bases between. CDR3 length: 12 amino acids. Germline values: CDR1 SEHNR, CDR2 FQNEAQ (reference sequence). Looking up the rest from reference TRBV7-9 and TRBJ2-7 gives the full variable domain: DTGVSQNPRHKITKRGQNVTFRCDPISEHNRLYWYRQTLGQGPEFLTYFQNEAQLEKSRLLSDRFSAERPKGSFSTLEIQRTEQGDSAMYLCASRPEHHEQYFGPGTRLTVT.

V is TRBV7-9 and J is TRBJ2-1, with 8 bases matching TRBD2. Unmatched junction bases numbered 17, after V lost 6 bases and J lost 7 bases. This CDR3 is built from 17 residues. CDR1 is SEHNR, CDR2 FQNEAQ, per germline (reference sequence). The CDR3 region has the DNA TGTGCCAGCAGTCGAGACGTGGGGGTAGCGGGATATAATGAGCAGTTCTTC. Amino acid sequence: CASSRDVGVAGYNEQFF.

A few counts support this clone. This sample includes further DNA sequences coding for the same CDR3. The genes are TRBV28 and TRBJ2-7, with D unresolved. Germline CDR1 reads MDHEN; CDR2 reads SYDVKM. This CDR3 region has 12 residues. V was cut by 2 bases and J by 2 bases, with 4 bases left in between. CDR3 DNA sequence: TGTGCCAGCAGTTTAAGGGCCTACGAGCAGTACTTC. Translation gives CASSLRAYEQYF.

The chain couples TRBV9 to TRBJ1-2; weak D call: TRBD1 (5 bases). Trimming cost V 8 bases and J 4 bases, with 18 bases left between them. Germline CDR1 reads SGDLS; CDR2 reads YYNGEE. This CDR3 contains 14 residues. CDR3 DNA sequence: TGTGCCAGTGACCGGGGCCGATCGGGCTATGGCTACACCTTC. It translates to CASDRGRSGYGYTF.

This chain links TRBV9 with TRBJ2-2, with TRBD2 identical over 7 bases. The germline gives CDR1 SGDLS, CDR2 YYNGEE. The CDR3 consists of 17 residues. J lost 1 base, V lost 3 bases, and 9 bases had no gene match. The CDR3 protein is CASSARGLVRNTGELFF. The DNA for the CDR3 is TGTGCCAGCAGCGCGCGCGGACTAGTACGGAACACCGGGGAGCTGTTTTTT.

The chain recombines TRBV11-2 with TRBJ1-1, with a weak D call TRBD1 (5 bases). The CDR3 is 17 residues long. Germline V gene lookup returns CDR1 SGHAT and CDR2 FQNNGV. Trimming removed 1 base from V and 4 bases from J, with 19 bases in between. The CDR3, as DNA: TGTGCCAGCAGCTTAGGTATGGACCCAGGGTGGCGCACTGAAGCTTTCTTT. Protein sequence: CASSLGMDPGWRTEAFF.

The rearrangement joins TRBV21-1 to TRBJ2-5. TRBV21-1 is recorded as a pseudogene. The CDR3 spans 18 residues. The CDR3 protein is CASSKEFVGGRVQETQYF. CDR3 nucleotides: TGTGCCAGCAGCAAAGAATTCGTCGGCGGTAGGGTTCAAGAGACCCAGTACTTC.

This rearrangement joins TRBV6-5 to TRBJ1-1; 7 bases match TRBD1. V trimming: 5 bases; J trimming: 11 bases; junction bases outside the gene matches: 5. The V gene's germline CDR1 is MNHEY and CDR2 SVGAGI. The CDR3 length is 11 residues. The CDR3 DNA reads TGTGCCAGCAGTGAAGAGGGGGCCGCTTTCTTT. Translation gives CASSEEGAAFF.

This clone was observed once. This chain uses TRBV4-1 with TRBJ2-1; 10 nucleotides line up with TRBD2. The V gene end was trimmed by 3 bases and the J gene end by 2 bases; junction bases not matched to a gene: 4. Per the germline V gene, CDR1 is MGHRA and CDR2 is YSYEKL. The CDR3 contains 16 residues. CDR3: CASSHKAGGPYNEQFF. CDR3 nucleotide sequence: TGCGCCAGCAGCCACAAAGCGGGAGGGCCCTACAATGAGCAGTTCTTC.

This chain joins TRBV29-1 and TRBJ1-1; D perhaps matches TRBD1 (5 bases). Germline CDR1 SQVTM, CDR2 ANQGSEA. The length of the CDR3 is 13 residues. Trimming cost V 4 bases and J 5 bases, with 14 bases left between them. CDR3 bases: TGCAGCGTTGGATCGACAGTGTCGACTGAAGCTTTCTTT. Protein: CSVGSTVSTEAFF.

The rearrangement joins TRBV27 to TRBJ2-7, with TRBD2 matching over 15 bases. CDR3 length equals 18 residues. CDR1 MNHEY and CDR2 SMNVEV come from the germline V gene (reference sequence). Trimming cost V 5 bases and J 2 bases; bases outside gene matches: 10. This CDR3 reads CASSRGLAGGSRPYEQYF. The CDR3 DNA reads TGTGCCAGCAGTCGGGGACTAGCGGGAGGTAGTCGCCCCTACGAGCAGTACTTC.

The V and J genes are TRBV10-3 and TRBJ2-2, with D hard to call. The CDR3 extends over 12 amino acids. V was cut by 6 bases and J by 4 bases, with 6 bases left in between. Germline loops: CDR1 ENHRY, CDR2 SYGVKD. CDR3 in DNA: TGTGCCATCAGCGGGTCCACCGGGGAGCTGTTTTTT. As protein: CAISGSTGELFF.

The chain has TRBV19 and TRBJ2-7; 12 bases fit TRBD1. V shed 3 bases, J shed 12 bases, and the junction held 9 bases outside the gene matches. Germline lookup yields CDR1 LNHDA and CDR2 SQIVND (reference sequence). CDR3 length equals 14 residues. This CDR3 is CASSISGTGGAPYF. CDR3 bases: TGTGCCAGTAGTATCTCCGGGACAGGGGGCGCCCCGTACTTC.

The rearrangement uses TRBV7-9 and TRBJ2-3; 7 nucleotides line up with TRBD2. The ends lost 4 bases at V and 0 bases at J; junction bases unmatched: 7. The CDR3 sequence is 16 residues long. CDR1 is SEHNR, CDR2 FQNEAQ, per germline (reference sequence). The CDR3 is CASSSGGGPSTDTQYF. DNA of the CDR3: TGTGCCAGCAGCTCAGGCGGGGGTCCTAGCACAGATACGCAGTATTTT.